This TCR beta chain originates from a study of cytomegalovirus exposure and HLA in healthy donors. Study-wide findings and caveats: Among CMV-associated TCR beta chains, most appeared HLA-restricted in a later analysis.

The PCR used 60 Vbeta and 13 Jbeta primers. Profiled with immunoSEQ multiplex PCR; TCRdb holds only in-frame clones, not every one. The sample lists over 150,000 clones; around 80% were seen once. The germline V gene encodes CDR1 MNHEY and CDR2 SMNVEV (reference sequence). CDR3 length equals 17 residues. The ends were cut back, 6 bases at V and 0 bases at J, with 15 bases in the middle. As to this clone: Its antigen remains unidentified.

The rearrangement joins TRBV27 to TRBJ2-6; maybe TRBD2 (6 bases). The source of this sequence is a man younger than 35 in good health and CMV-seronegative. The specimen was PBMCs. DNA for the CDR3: TGTGCCAGCAGCCCGGGACTCCTTCTCTCTGGGGCCAACGTCCTGACTTTC. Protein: CASSPGLLLSGANVLTF.